Below, 6 T cell receptor beta chains from the same sample are listed, as sequenced in a study of blood T cell repertoires in COVID-19 (dated by TCRdb to 2018 to 2020). Library prep was done by the immunoSEQ multiplex PCR assay. TCRdb retrieved this table from immuneACCESS and kept in-frame rearrangements only. Not all clones are present; in checked studies, unresolved V genes account for under half, and no reason is known for the remainder. The sample table records about 190,000 clones; 70% to 90% of these occur just once. The top ten constitute around 23% of the sample. The sequencing input was PBMCs or T cells enriched from blood (not recorded which). The receptor set was obtained from a woman aged 40 to 55 in a cohort exposed to, infected with or recovered from COVID-19 (not recorded which).

The rearrangement uses TRBV6-5 and TRBJ1-2; D is uncertain. Germline V gene data show CDR1 as MNHEY and CDR2 as SVGAGI. V was clipped by 2 bases and J by 8 bases, with 9 bases between them. This CDR3 region has 12 residues. This CDR3 is CASSYEGGGYTF. CDR3 DNA sequence: TGTGCCAGCAGTTACGAGGGTGGAGGCTACACCTTC.

The CDR3 DNA sequence: TGTGCCAGCTCACCAGGGCCCGCGAACACAGATACGCAGTATTTT. Protein sequence: CASSPGPANTDTQYF. This chain connects TRBV18 to TRBJ2-3; D remains unclear. V was cut by 2 bases and J by 2 bases, with 11 bases left in between. The CDR3 totals 15 residues. Germline assignment: CDR1 KGHSH and CDR2 LQKENI.

The V gene is TRBV5-1, the J gene TRBJ2-4, with 13 nucleotides matching TRBD2. The V segment lost 0 bases and the J segment 3 bases; nucleotides outside the gene matches: 3. Germline values: CDR1 SGHRS, CDR2 YFSETQ. CDR3 length equals 17 residues. The CDR3 nucleotides are TGCGCCAGCAGCTTGGTGGGACTAGCGGGATACAAAAACATTCAGTACTTC. Its translation: CASSLVGLAGYKNIQYF.

The chain carries TRBV6-2 or TRBV6-3 and TRBJ2-2, with D perhaps TRBD1 (6 bases). Per the germline V gene, CDR1 is MNHEY and CDR2 is SVGEGT. V was cut by 6 bases and J by 8 bases, with 13 bases left in between. The length of the CDR3 is 13 residues. The CDR3 is CASSPRQAGELFF. The CDR3, as DNA: TGTGCCAGCAGCCCAAGACAGGCAGGGGAGCTGTTTTTT.

The chain uses TRBV25-1 and TRBJ2-1, with 10 nucleotides matching TRBD1. This CDR3 comprises 16 residues. Looked up from germline, CDR1 is MGHDK and CDR2 is SYGVNS. The junction had 8 bases not matched to a gene; V was cut back by 4 bases and J by 5 bases. In DNA form, the CDR3 reads TGTGCCAGCAGTGCCTCAGGGGGGACAGGGGACAATGAGCAGTTCTTC. Translated, it gives CASSASGGTGDNEQFF.

V gene TRBV7-6 combines with J gene TRBJ2-2; 12 bases fit TRBD2. The CDR3 runs to 18 residues. The V and J ends lost 1 base and 5 bases, in that order; junction bases with no gene match: 8. Germline CDR1 and CDR2: SGHVS and FNYEAQ. The CDR3 sequence is CASSLEASGRAGTGELFF. In DNA, the CDR3 is TGTGCCAGCAGCTTAGAGGCTAGCGGGAGGGCCGGGACCGGGGAGCTGTTTTTT.